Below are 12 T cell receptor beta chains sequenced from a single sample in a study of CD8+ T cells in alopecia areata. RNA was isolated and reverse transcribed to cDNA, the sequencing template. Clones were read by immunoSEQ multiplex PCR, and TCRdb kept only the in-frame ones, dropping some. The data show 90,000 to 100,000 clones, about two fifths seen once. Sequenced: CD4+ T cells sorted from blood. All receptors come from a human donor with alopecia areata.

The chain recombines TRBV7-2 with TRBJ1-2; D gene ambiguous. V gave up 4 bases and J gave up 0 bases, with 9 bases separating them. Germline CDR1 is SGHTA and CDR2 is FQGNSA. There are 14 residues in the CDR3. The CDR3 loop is CASSSAGSNYGYTF. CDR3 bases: TGTGCCAGCAGCTCAGCGGGTTCTAACTATGGCTACACCTTC.

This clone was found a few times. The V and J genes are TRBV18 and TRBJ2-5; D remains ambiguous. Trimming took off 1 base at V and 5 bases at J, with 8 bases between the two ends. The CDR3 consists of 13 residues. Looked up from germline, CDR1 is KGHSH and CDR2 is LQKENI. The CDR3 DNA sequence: TGTGCCAGCTCACCACTCGCGCGGGAGACCCAGTACTTC. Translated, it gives CASSPLARETQYF.

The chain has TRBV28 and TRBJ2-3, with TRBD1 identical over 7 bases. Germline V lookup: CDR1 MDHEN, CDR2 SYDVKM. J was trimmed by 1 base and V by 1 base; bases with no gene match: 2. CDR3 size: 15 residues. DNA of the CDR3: TGTGCCAGCAGTTTATCGGACAGGCGCACAGATACGCAGTATTTT. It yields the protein CASSLSDRRTDTQYF.

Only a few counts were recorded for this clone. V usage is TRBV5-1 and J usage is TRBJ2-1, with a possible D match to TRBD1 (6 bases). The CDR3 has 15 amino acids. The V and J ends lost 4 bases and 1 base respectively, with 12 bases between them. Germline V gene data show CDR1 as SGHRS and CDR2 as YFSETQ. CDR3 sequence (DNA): TGCGCCAGCAGCCCAGGGGACGGGTCCTACAATGAGCAGTTCTTC. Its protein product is CASSPGDGSYNEQFF.

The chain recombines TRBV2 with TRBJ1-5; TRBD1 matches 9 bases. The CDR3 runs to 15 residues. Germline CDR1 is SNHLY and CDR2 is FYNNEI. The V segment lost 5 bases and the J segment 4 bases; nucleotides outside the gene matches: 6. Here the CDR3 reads CASSIRDRANQPQHF. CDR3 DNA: TGTGCCAGCAGTATCCGGGACAGGGCAAATCAGCCCCAGCATTTT.

The CDR3, as DNA: TGTGCCAGCAGTGAAGCTGCTAGCGGGTCACCGGAGCAGTACTTC. This sequence encodes CASSEAASGSPEQYF. The chain links TRBV25-1 to TRBJ2-7; 8 nucleotides agree with TRBD2. Germline CDR1 MGHDK, CDR2 SYGVNS. Losses at the gene ends were 2 bases for V and 7 bases for J; bases not matched to a gene: 10. The CDR3 runs to 15 residues.

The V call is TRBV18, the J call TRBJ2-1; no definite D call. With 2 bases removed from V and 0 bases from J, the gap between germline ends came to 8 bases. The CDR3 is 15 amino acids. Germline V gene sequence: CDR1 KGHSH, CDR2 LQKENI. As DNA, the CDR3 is TGTGCCAGCTCACCAATAAGTAGCTCCTACAATGAGCAGTTCTTC. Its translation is CASSPISSSYNEQFF.

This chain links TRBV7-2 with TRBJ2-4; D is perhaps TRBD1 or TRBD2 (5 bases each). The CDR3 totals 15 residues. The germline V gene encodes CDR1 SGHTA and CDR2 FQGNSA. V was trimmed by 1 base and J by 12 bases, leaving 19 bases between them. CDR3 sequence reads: CASSLGGITSASQYF. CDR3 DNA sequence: TGTGCCAGCAGCTTAGGGGGGATCACTTCAGCAAGTCAGTACTTC.

The CDR3 sequence is CSLKEGGNTEAFF. The DNA of the CDR3 is TGCAGCCTAAAGGAAGGGGGCAACACTGAAGCTTTCTTT. The chain combines TRBV29-1 with TRBJ1-1; the match to TRBD1 covers 7 bases. Germline trimming cut 8 bases from V and 2 bases from J; bases unmatched to any gene: 8. CDR3 length: 13 residues. CDR1 and CDR2 from the germline V gene are SQVTM and ANQGSEA. The full variable domain, with the rest looked up from reference TRBV29-1 and TRBJ1-1, is SAVISQKPSRDICQRGTSLTIQCQVDSQVTMMFWYRQQPGQSLTLIATANQGSEATYESGFVIDKFPISRPNLTFSTLTVSNMSPEDSSIYLCSLKEGGNTEAFFGQGTRLTVV.

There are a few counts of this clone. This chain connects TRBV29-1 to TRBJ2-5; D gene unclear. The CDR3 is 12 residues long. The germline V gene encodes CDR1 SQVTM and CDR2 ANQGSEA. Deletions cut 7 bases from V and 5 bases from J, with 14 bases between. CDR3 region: CSASPGPETQYF. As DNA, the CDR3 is TGCAGCGCCTCACCCGGACCGGAGACCCAGTACTTC.

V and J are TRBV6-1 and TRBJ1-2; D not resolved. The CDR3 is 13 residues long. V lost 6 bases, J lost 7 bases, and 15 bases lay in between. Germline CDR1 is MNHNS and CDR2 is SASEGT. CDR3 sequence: CASSRSAGPGYTF. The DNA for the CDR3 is TGTGCCAGCAGCAGGTCCGCGGGTCCTGGCTACACCTTC.

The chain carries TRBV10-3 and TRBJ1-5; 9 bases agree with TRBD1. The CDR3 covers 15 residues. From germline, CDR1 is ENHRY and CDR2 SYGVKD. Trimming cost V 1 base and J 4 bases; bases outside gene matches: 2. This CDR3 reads CAISEWGTGNQPQHF. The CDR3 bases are TGTGCCATCAGTGAGTGGGGGACAGGGAATCAGCCCCAGCATTTT.